This TCR beta chain appears in the sequencing data of a study of cytomegalovirus exposure and HLA in healthy donors. Study-level results: Sequencing likely caused a cluster of highly shared sequence variants.

On this clone itself: The antigen remains unidentified.

The primer mix had 60 Vbeta and 13 Jbeta primers. Only in-frame clones appear in the TCRdb table, and some are missing; sequencing was by immunoSEQ multiplex PCR. Of fewer than 250,000 clones in the sample, 60% to 80% were seen once. The TCR comes from a man younger than 30 in good health and CMV-seronegative. The sample taken for sequencing was PBMCs.

The CDR3 loop reads CASSSDYNEQFF. The CDR3 DNA reads as TGTGCCAGCAGTTCAGACTACAATGAGCAGTTCTTC. This chain joins TRBV27 and TRBJ2-1; D remains ambiguous. The V gene's germline CDR1 is MNHEY and CDR2 SMNVEV (reference sequence). Trimming shortened V by 4 bases and J by 3 bases, and 4 bases separated the two germline ends. CDR3 length equals 12 residues.